This T cell receptor (beta chain) came from a study of T cells in tuberculosis. Whole-study findings and limits: Low-affinity CD1B-GMM tetramer-binding T cells may have been missed.

Sorting used thawed, overnight-rested PBMC stained with anti-CD3, a viability dye and GMM-loaded CD1B tetramer. The lipid loaded on the CD1B tetramers was C32 glucose monomycolate from Rhodococcus equi. TCRdb's copy holds only in-frame clones and misses some; the assay was immunoSEQ multiplex PCR. The sample includes about 58,000 clones, roughly 87% of them seen just once. With V trimmed by 5 bases and J by 2 bases, 5 bases remained unmatched. Looked up from germline, CDR1 is KGHSH and CDR2 is LQKENI. The CDR3 is 14 amino acids. The sequencing sample was made of CD1b-GMM tetramer-negative cells sorted from PBMCs. This rearrangement joins TRBV18 to TRBJ2-7, with 8 positions matching TRBD2. This clonotype was sampled from an adult woman with latent tuberculosis. The CDR3 sequence: CASSNGLAAYEQYF. In DNA, the CDR3 is TGTGCCAGCTCAAATGGACTAGCTGCCTACGAGCAGTACTTC.